This T cell receptor beta chain was observed in a study of cytomegalovirus exposure and HLA in healthy donors. Study-wide background: Early released data had tens of millions of unique TCRs, all coming from HLA-typed donors. Study conclusions and caveats: One cluster of highly shared sequence variants probably arose as a sequencing artifact. Indistinguishability led to the exclusion of some V segments, TRBV6-2 and TRBV6-3 included. Researchers counted around 150 TCR beta chains as cytomegalovirus-associated.

CDR1 and CDR2 (germline): SGHTA, FQGNSA. CDR3 size: 16 residues. V shed 1 base and J shed 7 bases, with 17 bases lying between them. Both 60 Vbeta primers and 13 Jbeta primers went into the PCR. Assay: immunoSEQ multiplex PCR; the TCRdb copy retains only in-frame clones and omits some. The sample includes 200,000 to 250,000 clones, about 75% of them seen just once. To note about this clone: Its specificity is unknown.

The sequencing input was PBMCs. The chain employs TRBV7-2 and TRBJ2-1; the D gene is possibly TRBD1 (6 bases). The clonotype comes from a woman in her twenties or thirties in good health and CMV-seronegative. CDR3 in amino acids: CASSLVGANSMNEQFF. CDR3 nucleotide sequence: TGTGCCAGCAGCTTAGTGGGGGCGAACAGCATGAATGAGCAGTTCTTC. The entire variable domain, with the rest obtained from reference TRBV7-2 and TRBJ2-1, is as follows: GAGVSQSPSNKVTEKGKDVELRCDPISGHTALYWYRQSLGQGLEFLIYFQGNSAPDKSGLPSDRFSAERTGGSVSTLTIQRTQQEDSAVYLCASSLVGANSMNEQFFGPGTRLTVL.